Sequencing of this TCR beta chain was carried out in a study of blood T cell repertoires in COVID-19. Original handling: Amplification with reference gene primers provided the estimates of nucleated cell counts. Repertoires were generated with immunoSEQ multiplex PCR, while TCRdb's copy carries only in-frame clones and drops some. The DNA gave D and trimming, while V, J and clone size come from that table. The sample carries approximately 98,000 clones, 80% to 90% recorded once. Trimming took off 8 bases at V and 8 bases at J, with 18 bases between the two ends. The CDR3 consists of 14 residues. Germline CDR1 and CDR2: SNHLY and FYNNEI.

This sequence was found in a human donor in a cohort sampled during active COVID-19. The specimen was peripheral blood. The rearrangement joins TRBV2 to TRBJ1-4, with D perhaps TRBD1 (5 bases). For the CDR3, the DNA is TGTGCCAGCCTTGGGGACTCCTGGGAGGAAAAACTGTTTTTT. As protein: CASLGDSWEEKLFF.